These 22 T cell receptor beta chains were sequenced from one sample in a study of cytomegalovirus exposure and HLA in healthy donors. It was with 60 Vbeta and 13 Jbeta primers that the PCR ran. Produced via immunoSEQ multiplex PCR; TCRdb's table is partial and in-frame only. The sample lists 100,000 to 150,000 clones, 65% to 90% seen once, with 11% in the top ten. Input material: PBMCs. These receptors came from a male donor in good health and CMV-seropositive.

A remark on this clone: The junction departs from germline at one end; a sequencing error may be responsible. The V gene is TRBV7-9, the J gene TRBJ2-6, with TRBD1 matching over 9 bases. Germline-derived CDR1 and CDR2 are SEHNR and FQNEAQ (reference sequence). The CDR3 contains 16 residues. In DNA, the CDR3 is TGTGCCAGCGAAGGGACAGGGACCACTGGGGCCAACGGCCTGACTTTC. Translation gives CASEGTGTTGANGLTF.

This clone was picked up a small number of times. The V and J genes are TRBV4-1 and TRBJ2-7; TRBD1 aligns across 7 bases. V gave up 0 bases and J gave up 6 bases; unmatched junction bases: 11. CDR1 and CDR2 (germline): MGHRA, YSYEKL. CDR3 length: 16 amino acids. The CDR3: CASSQEGTEGITEQYF. In DNA form, the CDR3 reads TGCGCCAGCAGCCAAGAAGGGACAGAAGGGATCACCGAGCAGTACTTC.

The rearrangement uses TRBV7-2 and TRBJ2-3; 8 nucleotides align to TRBD2. V lost 5 bases, J lost 4 bases, and 5 bases stayed unmatched. The CDR3 has 14 amino acids. Germline values: CDR1 SGHTA, CDR2 FQGNSA. The chain's CDR3 is CASSVTSGADTQYF. The CDR3 DNA reads TGTGCCAGCAGCGTTACTAGCGGTGCAGATACGCAGTATTTT. The full variable domain, its missing parts supplied by reference TRBV7-2 and TRBJ2-3, is GAGVSQSPSNKVTEKGKDVELRCDPISGHTALYWYRQSLGQGLEFLIYFQGNSAPDKSGLPSDRFSAERTGGSVSTLTIQRTQQEDSAVYLCASSVTSGADTQYFGPGTRLTVL.

The chain couples TRBV11-1 to TRBJ1-2; weak D call: TRBD1 (5 bases). This CDR3 region has 16 residues. Germline values: CDR1 SGHAT, CDR2 FQDESV (reference sequence). The germline V and J ends were trimmed by 1 base and 2 bases, with 14 bases remaining between them. CDR3 DNA: TGTGCCAGCAGCTTAGATCAGGGCGGCCAGAACTATGGCTACACCTTC. Translated, it gives CASSLDQGGQNYGYTF.

A single count supports this clone. The chain links TRBV4-3 to TRBJ1-1; D call uncertain. Trimming took 1 base from V and 3 from J, leaving 9 bases between them. CDR3 size: 14 residues. Germline V gene lookup returns CDR1 LGHNA and CDR2 YSLEER. The CDR3: CASSQVRRDTEAFF. The CDR3 nucleotides read TGCGCCAGCAGCCAAGTGCGGCGGGACACTGAAGCTTTCTTT.

V is TRBV7-9 and J is TRBJ2-3; 9 bases fit TRBD2. The CDR3 is 18 residues long. Unmatched junction bases numbered 12, after V lost 5 bases and J lost 0 bases. Germline V gene lookup returns CDR1 SEHNR and CDR2 FQNEAQ (reference sequence). The CDR3 loop is CASSLTSGSNPSTDTQYF. CDR3 bases: TGTGCCAGCAGCCTGACTAGCGGATCAAACCCTAGCACAGATACGCAGTATTTT. The variable domain in full, completed from reference TRBV7-9 and TRBJ2-3, reads DTGVSQNPRHKITKRGQNVTFRCDPISEHNRLYWYRQTLGQGPEFLTYFQNEAQLEKSRLLSDRFSAERPKGSFSTLEIQRTEQGDSAMYLCASSLTSGSNPSTDTQYFGPGTRLTVL.

This sequence joins TRBV9 and TRBJ2-7, with D hard to call. The V gene's germline CDR1 is SGDLS and CDR2 YYNGEE. The V gene lost 0 bases and the J gene lost 6 bases, with 10 bases spanning the gap. The CDR3 sequence is 13 residues long. The DNA of the CDR3 is TGTGCCAGCAGCGTAGCTACAGCCGGCGAGCAGTACTTC. This codes for CASSVATAGEQYF. The full variable domain, completed using reference TRBV9 and TRBJ2-7, is DSGVTQTPKHLITATGQRVTLRCSPRSGDLSVYWYQQSLDQGLQFLIQYYNGEERAKGNILERFSAQQFPDLHSELNLSSLELGDSALYFCASSVATAGEQYFGPGTRLTVT.

The gene calls are TRBV7-8 and TRBJ2-5, with TRBD1 matching over 10 bases. The DNA end favors TRBJ2-7, so the J call may be wrong. This CDR3 is 14 amino acids long. Looked up from germline, CDR1 is SGHVS and CDR2 is FQNEAQ. Here the CDR3 DNA reads TGTGCCAGCAGCCCTGGGACAGGGGCTTACGAGCAGTACTTC. It is translated as CASSPGTGAYEQYF.

V usage is TRBV21-1 and J usage is TRBJ1-1; the DNA was not used to check the table's D call, TRBD1. TRBV21-1 is termed a pseudogene. The CDR3 has 15 residues. CDR3 sequence: CARHDQRKDRIEAFF. For the CDR3, the DNA is TGTGCCAGACATGATCAAAGGAAGGACAGGATTGAAGCTTTCTTT.

The chain links TRBV7-2 to TRBJ2-1, with a weak D call TRBD1 (6 bases). CDR1 is SGHTA, CDR2 FQGNSA, per germline. The CDR3 is 13 residues long. Between the trimmed V and J ends, which lost 5 bases and 9 bases, there was a span of 14 bases. The CDR3 protein is CASSVTGWGEQFF. CDR3 bases: TGTGCCAGCAGCGTTACAGGGTGGGGTGAGCAGTTCTTC.

J is TRBJ2-3 and V is TRBV25-1; 15 bases line up with TRBD2. Looked up from germline, CDR1 is MGHDK and CDR2 is SYGVNS. The CDR3 spans 16 residues. The junction had 1 base not matched to a gene; V was cut back by 3 bases and J by 3 bases. The DNA of the CDR3 is TGTGCCAGCAGTGACGGGACTAGCGGGAGGACAGATACGCAGTATTTT. This gives the protein CASSDGTSGRTDTQYF.

This clone has only one observation. The rearrangement joins TRBV9 to TRBJ2-2, with D hard to call. CDR1 is SGDLS, CDR2 YYNGEE, per germline. The CDR3 contains 13 residues. The V end was cut by 2 bases, the J end by 1 base, with 3 bases between. CDR3 nucleotides: TGTGCCAGCAGCGTCCAGAACACCGGGGAGCTGTTTTTT. The encoded protein is CASSVQNTGELFF.

This chain's CDR3 is CASTGGRDYGYTF. The CDR3 DNA reads as TGTGCCAGCACAGGGGGCAGAGACTATGGCTACACCTTC. The chain recombines TRBV28 with TRBJ1-2; 8 nucleotides agree with TRBD1. From germline, CDR1 is MDHEN and CDR2 SYDVKM. Unmatched junction bases numbered 4, after V lost 7 bases and J lost 3 bases. The length of the CDR3 is 13 residues.

DNA for the CDR3: TGTGCCAGCAGCTTAGACAGGGGGGAGACCCAGTACTTC. Protein sequence: CASSLDRGETQYF. The J gene is TRBJ2-5, the V gene TRBV7-3; 9 positions agree with TRBD1. Germline CDR1 and CDR2: SGHTA and FQGTGA. The CDR3 covers 13 residues. Trimming took 2 bases from V and 5 from J; bases not matched to a gene: 0.

The chain couples TRBV29-1 to TRBJ2-5, with 9 bases identical to TRBD2. With 6 bases clipped from V and 4 bases from J, the junction kept 3 bases outside the gene matches. The CDR3 length is 12 residues. In germline, CDR1 is SQVTM, CDR2 ANQGSEA. The CDR3 here is CSVGLARETQYF. The CDR3 DNA sequence: TGCAGCGTCGGACTAGCGAGAGAGACCCAGTACTTC.

This chain connects TRBV27 to TRBJ1-5; 8 positions match TRBD1. Germline-derived CDR1 and CDR2 are MNHEY and SMNVEV (reference sequence). There are 17 residues in the CDR3. The V and J ends lost 4 bases and 3 bases, in that order; junction bases with no gene match: 11. Here the CDR3 reads CASSSLVTGEHNQPQHF. The CDR3 coding sequence is TGTGCCAGCAGTTCCCTAGTGACAGGGGAGCACAATCAGCCCCAGCATTTT.

V and J are TRBV2 and TRBJ2-2; 10 nucleotides agree with TRBD1. V was clipped by 4 bases and J by 6 bases; unmatched bases: 5. Germline CDR1 and CDR2: SNHLY and FYNNEI. The CDR3 totals 15 residues. CDR3 region: CASSADRGLPGELFF. CDR3 nucleotide sequence: TGTGCCAGCAGTGCCGACAGGGGGCTTCCCGGGGAGCTGTTTTTT.

The CDR3, as DNA: TGTGCCAGCAGCTCCGTGTACGAGCAGTACTTC. Encoded protein: CASSSVYEQYF. The chain has TRBV5-8 and TRBJ2-7, with no clear D. V lost 3 bases and J 4 bases, leaving 5 bases between the germline ends. This CDR3 contains 11 residues. Germline CDR1 reads SGHTS; CDR2 reads YDEGEE.

The chain uses TRBV7-6 and TRBJ2-3, with a weak D call TRBD2 (5 bases). The V and J ends lost 5 bases and 6 bases respectively, with 15 bases between them. Germline V gene data show CDR1 as SGHVS and CDR2 as FNYEAQ. This CDR3 has 14 amino acids. CDR3 protein: CASSPHPGGDTQYF. The CDR3 bases are TGTGCCAGCAGCCCACACCCCGGCGGGGATACGCAGTATTTT.

CDR3 loop: CASSLAQTGGYNEQFF. For the CDR3, the DNA is TGTGCCAGCAGTTTAGCCCAGACAGGGGGCTACAATGAGCAGTTCTTC. The gene calls are TRBV27 and TRBJ2-1; 9 positions agree with TRBD1. V was pared by 2 bases and J by 3 bases, with 5 bases of the junction left unmatched. Germline values: CDR1 MNHEY, CDR2 SMNVEV (reference sequence). The CDR3 covers 16 residues.

This clone was counted a few times. The rearrangement uses TRBV5-4 and TRBJ2-2; 11 bases align to TRBD2. CDR1 is SGHNT and CDR2 is YYREEE in the germline V gene (reference sequence). Trimming took 2 bases from V and 5 from J; bases not matched to a gene: 5. The CDR3 sequence is 16 residues long. CDR3: CASSFGLAGKTGELFF. In nucleotides, the CDR3 is TGTGCCAGCAGCTTCGGACTAGCGGGTAAAACCGGGGAGCTGTTTTTT.

The chain joins TRBV9 to TRBJ2-3; weak D call: TRBD2 (6 bases). V lost 3 bases and J lost 3, with 8 bases in between. The germline gives CDR1 SGDLS, CDR2 YYNGEE. This CDR3 is 13 amino acids long. For the CDR3, the DNA is TGTGCCAGCAGCGACAGCGGGACAGATACGCAGTATTTT. It translates to CASSDSGTDTQYF.